A single sample gave rise to the 26 T cell receptor beta chains below, sequenced in a study of blood T cells in healthy people across ages. A second PCR of 7 to 11 cycles used a sample-barcoded 5' primer and a J-beta primer mix. From the 5' RACE reads, TCRdb called clonotypes with MiXCR, one entry per CDR3 protein. The sample has 1.5 million to 2 million distinct CDR3 sequences; roughly 30% are singletons. Sequenced material: blood. The receptors come from a woman aged 30 to 39 in good health.

Note on this clonotype: The junction does not match germline at one end; this may be a read error. The chain uses TRBV7-8 and TRBJ2-1; TRBD2 matches 9 bases. Germline loops: CDR1 SGHVS, CDR2 FQNEAQ. The CDR3 totals 16 residues. The CDR3: CASSRGGSGSRNGQFF. The CDR3 DNA is TGTGCCAGCAGCCGCGGGGGTAGCGGGAGTAGAAATGGGCAGTTCTTC.

The genes are TRBV20-1 and TRBJ2-3; 8 bases match TRBD1. This CDR3 is 15 amino acids long. V trimming: 0 bases; J trimming: 2 bases; junction bases outside the gene matches: 4. Germline CDR1 is DFQATT and CDR2 is SNEGSKA (reference sequence). The CDR3 sequence is CSARDQGQVTDTQYF. For the CDR3, the DNA is TGCAGTGCTAGAGATCAGGGACAGGTCACAGATACGCAGTATTTT.

This clonotype was picked up a small number of times. CDR3 amino acids: CASSLGTSPGETQYF. DNA for the CDR3: TGTGCCAGCAGCTTAGGGACGTCCCCGGGGGAGACCCAGTACTTC. The chain recombines TRBV7-2 with TRBJ2-5, with D possibly matching TRBD2 (5 bases). The germline gives CDR1 SGHTA, CDR2 FQGNSA. Between the trimmed V and J ends, which lost 1 base and 5 bases, there was a span of 14 bases. The CDR3 extends over 15 amino acids.

There are many counts of this clonotype. CDR3 in DNA: TGTGCCAGCAGTTCGACAGGGGGCATCGACGAGCAGTACTTC. Amino acid sequence: CASSSTGGIDEQYF. The gene calls are TRBV12-3 or TRBV12-4 and TRBJ2-7, with TRBD1 identical over 10 bases. The CDR3 length is 14 residues. V was clipped by 4 bases and J by 5 bases; unmatched bases: 5.

The chain combines TRBV29-1 with TRBJ2-5; TRBD2 might be the D (6 bases). The CDR3 is 14 amino acids. Germline assignment: CDR1 SQVTM and CDR2 ANQGSEA. Trimming removed 4 bases from V and 7 bases from J, with 19 bases in between. The CDR3 is CSVVDSGRLGTQYF. CDR3 DNA sequence: TGCAGCGTTGTTGATAGCGGCCGCCTGGGGACCCAGTACTTC.

This clonotype came up many times. The chain links TRBV6-6 to TRBJ1-2; D remains ambiguous. CDR1 and CDR2 (germline): MNHNY, SVGAGI (reference sequence). Between the trimmed V and J ends, which lost 9 bases and 3 bases, there was a span of 17 bases. The CDR3 is made up of 14 amino acids. DNA of the CDR3: TGTGCCAGTAGGCCAGGCGCTGACCACTATGGCTACACCTTC. It is translated as CASRPGADHYGYTF.

The V call is TRBV10-3, the J call TRBJ2-4; a possible D gene is TRBD2 (5 bases). This CDR3 is 18 amino acids long. Trimming cost V 1 base and J 3 bases, with 19 bases left between them. The germline CDR1 and CDR2 sequences are ENHRY and SYGVKD. CDR3 sequence (DNA): TGTGCCATCAGTGAGTTCAGTTTTGGGGTGGAGGACAAAAACATTCAGTACTTC. Translating gives CAISEFSFGVEDKNIQYF.

The genes are TRBV5-5 and TRBJ2-3; 8 bases match TRBD2. CDR1 is SGHKS, CDR2 YYEKEE, per germline (reference sequence). The J segment lost 7 bases and the V segment lost 1 base, leaving 11 bases of the junction unmatched. CDR3 length equals 16 residues. The CDR3: CASSLNSGAVSNTQYF. The DNA for the CDR3 is TGTGCCAGCAGCTTGAATAGCGGGGCCGTTTCAAATACGCAGTATTTT.

This clonotype was counted only a few times. The rearrangement links TRBV29-1 to TRBJ1-1; no clear D gene. This CDR3 spans 14 amino acids. From germline, CDR1 is SQVTM and CDR2 ANQGSEA. With 4 bases removed from V and 0 bases from J, the gap between germline ends came to 12 bases. The CDR3 DNA reads TGCAGCGTTGTCGTTCAGGCCATGAACACTGAAGCTTTCTTT. It encodes CSVVVQAMNTEAFF.

Ten or more counts support this clonotype. This sequence joins TRBV29-1 and TRBJ2-3; 8 bases line up with TRBD2. Germline trimming cut 8 bases from V and 0 bases from J; bases unmatched to any gene: 13. The CDR3 has 16 amino acids. CDR1 and CDR2 (germline): SQVTM, ANQGSEA. The CDR3 loop reads CSSTPGGGRSTDTQYF. In nucleotides, the CDR3 is TGCAGCTCCACACCCGGGGGGGGACGGAGCACAGATACGCAGTATTTT.

The chain carries TRBV29-1 and TRBJ2-7; TRBD2 matches 7 bases. J gave up 0 bases and V 7 bases, and 3 bases lay outside the gene matches. The CDR3 covers 12 residues. The germline V gene has CDR1 SQVTM and CDR2 ANQGSEA. Written as DNA, the CDR3 is TGCAGCGGCCGGGACTACTCCTACGAGCAGTACTTC. It yields the protein CSGRDYSYEQYF.

The rearrangement joins TRBV12-3 or TRBV12-4 to TRBJ2-1; D remains ambiguous. The CDR3 is 11 amino acids. Trimming pared 4 bases from V and 8 bases from J, leaving 6 bases between. This chain's CDR3 is CASSSNYEQFF. The CDR3 DNA follows: TGTGCCAGCAGTTCCAACTATGAGCAGTTCTTC.

Worth noting for this clonotype: The junction does not match germline at one end; this may be a read error. The chain is built from TRBV9 and TRBJ2-5; a weak D match, TRBD2 (5 bases). The CDR3 length is 15 residues. The V gene's germline CDR1 is SGDLS and CDR2 YYNGEE. CDR3 region: CASSRLTGVGEPQYF. In DNA, the CDR3 is TGTGCCAGCAGCCGACTAACTGGGGTTGGAGAGCCCCAGTACTTC.

About this clonotype: The junction shows a germline mismatch at one end, possibly a read error. As DNA, the CDR3 is TGCAGTGCTAGAGATCCAGCGGGAGGCAATGCGCAGTTCTTC. It specifies CSARDPAGGNAQFF. V gene TRBV20-1 combines with J gene TRBJ2-1, with TRBD2 matching over 9 bases. Germline CDR1 is DFQATT and CDR2 is SNEGSKA (reference sequence). This CDR3 is 14 amino acids long.

The chain recombines TRBV6-2 or TRBV6-3 with TRBJ1-6, with D perhaps TRBD1 (5 bases). CDR3 length equals 17 residues. From germline, CDR1 is MNHEY and CDR2 SVGEGT. Between the trimmed V and J ends, which lost 0 bases and 8 bases, there was a span of 17 bases. The CDR3, as DNA: TGTGCCAGCAGTTACTCGCCGTGGGGGGAAGCCTATTCACCCCTCCACTTT. Translated: CASSYSPWGEAYSPLHF.

This clonotype was detected ten times or more. The chain is built from TRBV4-3 and TRBJ2-1; no reliable D call. Germline V gene data show CDR1 as LGHNA and CDR2 as YSLEER. Trimming removed 0 bases at V and 0 bases at J, with 9 bases between. The CDR3 runs to 16 residues. The CDR3 DNA reads as TGCGCCAGCAGCCAAGAAGGCTTTAGCTCCTACAATGAGCAGTTCTTC. It translates to CASSQEGFSSYNEQFF.

The chain joins TRBV15 to TRBJ2-1; 10 bases agree with TRBD2. This CDR3 has 21 amino acids. In germline, CDR1 is LNHNV, CDR2 YYDKDF (reference sequence). The junction had 18 bases not matched to a gene; V was cut back by 1 base and J by 3 bases. CDR3 region: CATSRGNPRLAGVVYYNEQFF. As DNA, the CDR3 is TGTGCCACCAGCAGAGGTAATCCCCGGCTAGCGGGAGTTGTGTACTACAATGAGCAGTTCTTC.

This clonotype was seen many times. The gene calls are TRBV7-2 and TRBJ2-5, with 8 positions matching TRBD2. Germline lookup yields CDR1 SGHTA and CDR2 FQGNSA. There are 13 residues in the CDR3. Germline trimming cut 6 bases from V and 2 bases from J; bases unmatched to any gene: 2. For the CDR3, the DNA is TGTGCCAGCAGAATAGCGGGGCAAGAGACCCAGTACTTC. Translated, it gives CASRIAGQETQYF.

Concerning this clonotype: This may be a read error, as it is one base from a much larger clone. V usage is TRBV12-3 or TRBV12-4 and J usage is TRBJ2-5, with D possibly matching TRBD2 (5 bases). The J call is in doubt because the DNA end fits TRBJ2-1 better. This CDR3 has 15 amino acids. The CDR3 is CASSSSGDYQETQFF. The CDR3 DNA reads TGTGCCAGCAGTTCAAGCGGCGACTACCAAGAGACCCAGTTCTTC.

This chain joins TRBV20-1 and TRBJ1-2; D gene uncertain. Germline CDR1 is DFQATT and CDR2 is SNEGSKA (reference sequence). The CDR3 runs 15 residues. Deletions cut 5 bases from V and 0 bases from J, with 16 bases between. The DNA for the CDR3 is TGCAGTGCTCCTATGGGAGGGAGCGCTAACTATGGCTACACCTTC. Translating gives CSAPMGGSANYGYTF.

J is TRBJ2-1 and V is TRBV15; D possibly corresponds to TRBD2 (7 bases). There are 16 residues in the CDR3. Trimming removed 3 bases at V and 9 bases at J, with 21 bases between. Germline-derived CDR1 and CDR2 are LNHNV and YYDKDF (reference sequence). CDR3 sequence: CATSSGGGREVGEQFF. The CDR3 coding sequence is TGTGCCACCAGCAGTGGGGGCGGTCGGGAGGTTGGTGAGCAGTTCTTC.

The rearrangement links TRBV5-4 to TRBJ2-3; perhaps TRBD2 as D (5 bases). This CDR3 has 15 residues. Trimming pared 4 bases from V and 5 bases from J, leaving 17 bases between. Germline CDR1 reads SGHNT; CDR2 reads YYREEE (reference sequence). The CDR3 DNA reads TGTGCCAGCAGCCCCCGGACTTCCCTCGAAGATACGCAGTATTTT. Its protein product is CASSPRTSLEDTQYF.

This clonotype was observed a few times. The chain combines TRBV20-1 with TRBJ2-2; 7 nucleotides agree with TRBD2. The CDR3 is 15 residues long. Unmatched junction bases numbered 8, after V lost 2 bases and J lost 5 bases. Germline V gene data show CDR1 as DFQATT and CDR2 as SNEGSKA (reference sequence). DNA for the CDR3: TGCAGTGCTAGAATCGGAGCGGGGAATACCGGGGAGCTGTTTTTT. Its translation is CSARIGAGNTGELFF.

The chain uses TRBV28 and TRBJ1-2; TRBD1 is a possible D gene (5 bases). The CDR3 loop spans 14 amino acids. Trimming left V 0 bases short and J 2 bases short, with 7 bases between. The germline CDR1 and CDR2 sequences are MDHEN and SYDVKM. The CDR3 region is CASSLWDKNYGYTF. The CDR3, as DNA: TGTGCCAGCAGTTTATGGGACAAGAACTATGGCTACACCTTC.

The J gene is TRBJ2-1, the V gene TRBV7-9, with D maybe TRBD1 (5 bases). The CDR3 runs 16 residues. Germline loops: CDR1 SEHNR, CDR2 FQNEAQ (reference sequence). V was shortened by 2 bases and J by 4 bases, with 15 bases between the two germline ends. DNA for the CDR3: TGTGCCAGCAGCTTATGGCAGGGCTCCTCTTACAATGAGCAGTTCTTC. It translates to CASSLWQGSSYNEQFF.

The chain recombines TRBV6-5 with TRBJ2-7; D may be TRBD1 (8 bases). The CDR3 sequence is 13 residues long. Trimming pared 6 bases from V and 9 bases from J, leaving 18 bases between. Germline CDR1 and CDR2: MNHEY and SVGAGI. CDR3 region: CASSQTGGAGQYF. In nucleotides, the CDR3 is TGTGCCAGCAGCCAAACAGGGGGGGCCGGGCAGTACTTC.